This entry concerns a single TCR beta chain. These data originate in a study of CD8+CD57+ T cells in acquired aplastic anemia. An expansion of CD8+CD57+ cells by flow cytometry had been shown in patients chosen for sequencing. Template material for TCR beta VDJ and CDR3 profiling consisted of genomic DNA. Each CDR3 protein gets one entry after TCRdb re-called the reads with MiXCR. The sample holds over 150,000 distinct CDR3 sequences, roughly two thirds seen once. Trimming took 3 bases from V and 10 from J, leaving 16 bases between them. In germline, CDR1 is MNHNS, CDR2 SASEGT. CDR3 length: 15 residues.

The receptor comes from a human donor with aplastic anemia. The sequencing sample was made of sorted CD4+, CD8+, or CD8+CD57+ T cells (not recorded which) from PBMCs. The V and J genes are TRBV6-1 and TRBJ1-6; D remains ambiguous. CDR3 loop: CASSDDIGLASPLHF. CDR3 in DNA: TGTGCCAGCAGTGACGATATAGGGCTCGCGTCACCCCTCCACTTT.